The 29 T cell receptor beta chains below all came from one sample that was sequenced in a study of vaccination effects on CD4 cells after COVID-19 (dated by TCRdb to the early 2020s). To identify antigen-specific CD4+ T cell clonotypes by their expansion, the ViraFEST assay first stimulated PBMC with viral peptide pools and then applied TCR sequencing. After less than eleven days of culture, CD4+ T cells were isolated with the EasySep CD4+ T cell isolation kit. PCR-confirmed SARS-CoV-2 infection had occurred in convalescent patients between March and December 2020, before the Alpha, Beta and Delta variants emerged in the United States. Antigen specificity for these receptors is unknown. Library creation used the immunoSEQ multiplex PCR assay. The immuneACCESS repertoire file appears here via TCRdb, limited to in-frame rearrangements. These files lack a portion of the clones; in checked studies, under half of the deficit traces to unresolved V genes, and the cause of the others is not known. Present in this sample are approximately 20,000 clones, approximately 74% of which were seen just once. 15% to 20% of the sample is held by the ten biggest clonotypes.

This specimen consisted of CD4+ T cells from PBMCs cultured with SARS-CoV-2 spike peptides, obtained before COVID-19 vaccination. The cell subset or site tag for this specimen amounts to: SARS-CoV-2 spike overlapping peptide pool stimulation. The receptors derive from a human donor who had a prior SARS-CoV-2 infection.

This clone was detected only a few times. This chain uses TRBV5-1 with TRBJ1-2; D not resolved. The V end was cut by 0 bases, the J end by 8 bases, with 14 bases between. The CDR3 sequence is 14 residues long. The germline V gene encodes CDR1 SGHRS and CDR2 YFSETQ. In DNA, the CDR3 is TGCGCCAGCAGCTTGGCACACCGAGGTCAGGGCTACACCTTC. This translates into CASSLAHRGQGYTF.

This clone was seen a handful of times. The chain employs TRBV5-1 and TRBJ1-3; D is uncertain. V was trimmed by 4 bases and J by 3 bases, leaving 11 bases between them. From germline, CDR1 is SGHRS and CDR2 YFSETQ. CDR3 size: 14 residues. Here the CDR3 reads CASSPGTVGNTIYF. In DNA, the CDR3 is TGCGCCAGCAGCCCGGGAACAGTTGGAAACACCATATATTTT. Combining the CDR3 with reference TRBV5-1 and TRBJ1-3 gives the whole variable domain KAGVTQTPRYLIKTRGQQVTLSCSPISGHRSVSWYQQTPGQGLQFLFEYFSETQRNKGNFPGRFSGRQFSNSRSEMNVSTLELGDSALYLCASSPGTVGNTIYFGEGSWLTVV.

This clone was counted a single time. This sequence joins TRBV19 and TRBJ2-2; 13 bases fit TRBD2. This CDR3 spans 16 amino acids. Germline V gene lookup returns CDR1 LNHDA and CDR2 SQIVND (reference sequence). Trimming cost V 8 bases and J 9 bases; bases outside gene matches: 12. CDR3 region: CASGRTSGSRDRELFF. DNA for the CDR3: TGTGCCAGTGGTCGGACTAGCGGGAGTAGGGACCGGGAGCTGTTTTTT.

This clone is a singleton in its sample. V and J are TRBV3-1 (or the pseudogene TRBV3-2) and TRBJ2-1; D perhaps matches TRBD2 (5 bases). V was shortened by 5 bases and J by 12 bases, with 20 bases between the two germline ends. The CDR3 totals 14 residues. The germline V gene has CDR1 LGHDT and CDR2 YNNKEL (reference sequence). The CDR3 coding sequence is TGTGCCAGCAGCGAAGGAGCGGTATTAGGAGTGCAGTTCTTC. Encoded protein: CASSEGAVLGVQFF.

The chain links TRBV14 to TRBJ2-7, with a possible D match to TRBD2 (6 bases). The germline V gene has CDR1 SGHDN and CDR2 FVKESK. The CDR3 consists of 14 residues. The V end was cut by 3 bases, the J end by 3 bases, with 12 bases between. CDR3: CASSQAGTGYEQYF. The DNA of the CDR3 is TGTGCCAGCAGCCAGGCGGGAACAGGCTACGAGCAGTACTTC. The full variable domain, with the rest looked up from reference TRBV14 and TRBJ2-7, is EAGVTQFPSHSVIEKGQTVTLRCDPISGHDNLYWYRRVMGKEIKFLLHFVKESKQDESGMPNNRFLAERTGGTYSTLKVQPAELEDSGVYFCASSQAGTGYEQYFGPGTRLTVT.

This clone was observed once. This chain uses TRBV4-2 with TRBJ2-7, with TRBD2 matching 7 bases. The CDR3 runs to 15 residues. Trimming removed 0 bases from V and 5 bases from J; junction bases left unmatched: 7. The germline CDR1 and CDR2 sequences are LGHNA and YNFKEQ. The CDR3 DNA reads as TGTGCCAGCAGCCAAGAGCAAGGACTAGACGACGAGCAGTACTTC. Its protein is CASSQEQGLDDEQYF.

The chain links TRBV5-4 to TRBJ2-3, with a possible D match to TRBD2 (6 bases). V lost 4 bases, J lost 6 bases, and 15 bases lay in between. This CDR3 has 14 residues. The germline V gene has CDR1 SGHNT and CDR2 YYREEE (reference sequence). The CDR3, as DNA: TGTGCCAGCAGCCTGGGGGGAGAGGGGGATACGCAGTATTTT. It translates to CASSLGGEGDTQYF.

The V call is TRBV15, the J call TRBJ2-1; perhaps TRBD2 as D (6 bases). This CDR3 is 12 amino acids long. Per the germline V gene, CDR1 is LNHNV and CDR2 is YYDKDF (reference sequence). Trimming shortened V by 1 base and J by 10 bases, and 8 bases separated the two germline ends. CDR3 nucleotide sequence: TGTGCCACCAGCAGAGTGCGGGGAGAGCAGTTCTTC. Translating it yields CATSRVRGEQFF.

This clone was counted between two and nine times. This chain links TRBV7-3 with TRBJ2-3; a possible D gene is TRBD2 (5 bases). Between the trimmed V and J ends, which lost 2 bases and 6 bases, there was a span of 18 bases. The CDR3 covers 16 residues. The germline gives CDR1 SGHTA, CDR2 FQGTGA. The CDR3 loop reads CASSLGHQLGLDTQYF. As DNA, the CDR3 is TGTGCCAGCAGCTTAGGTCATCAACTAGGCTTGGATACGCAGTATTTT.

The CDR3 protein is CASSDWEGYSGTSTGELFF. CDR3 bases: TGTGCCAGCAGTGATTGGGAAGGATATAGCGGGACTTCCACCGGGGAGCTGTTTTTT. The rearrangement links TRBV2 to TRBJ2-2, with 8 bases fitting TRBD2. Germline V gene lookup returns CDR1 SNHLY and CDR2 FYNNEI. Germline trimming cut 3 bases from V and 4 bases from J; bases unmatched to any gene: 16. There are 19 residues in the CDR3.

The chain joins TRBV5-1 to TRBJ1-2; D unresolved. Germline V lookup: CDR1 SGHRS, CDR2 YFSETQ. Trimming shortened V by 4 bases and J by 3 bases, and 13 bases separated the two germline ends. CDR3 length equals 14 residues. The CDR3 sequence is CASSLDGPYYGYTF. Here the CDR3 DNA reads TGCGCCAGCAGCCTGGACGGCCCTTACTATGGCTACACCTTC.

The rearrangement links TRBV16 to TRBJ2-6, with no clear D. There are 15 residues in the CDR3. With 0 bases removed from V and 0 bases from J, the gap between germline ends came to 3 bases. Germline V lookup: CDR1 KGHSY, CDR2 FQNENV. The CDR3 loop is CASSQSVSGANVLTF. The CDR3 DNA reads TGTGCCAGCAGCCAATCGGTCTCTGGGGCCAACGTCCTGACTTTC.

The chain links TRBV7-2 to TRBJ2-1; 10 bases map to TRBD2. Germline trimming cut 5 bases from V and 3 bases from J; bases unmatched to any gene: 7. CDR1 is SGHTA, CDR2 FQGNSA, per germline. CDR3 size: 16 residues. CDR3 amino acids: CASSKRLAGFYNEQFF. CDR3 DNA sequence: TGTGCCAGCAGCAAGAGACTAGCGGGCTTCTACAATGAGCAGTTCTTC.

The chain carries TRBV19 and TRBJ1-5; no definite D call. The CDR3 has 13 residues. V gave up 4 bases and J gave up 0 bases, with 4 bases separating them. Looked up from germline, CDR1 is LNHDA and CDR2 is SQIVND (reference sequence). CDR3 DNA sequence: TGTGCCAGTAGTAGGGGTAGCAATCAGCCCCAGCATTTT. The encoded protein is CASSRGSNQPQHF.

The CDR3 spells CASAIQGWSYEQYF. The CDR3 coding sequence is TGTGCCAGCGCCATACAGGGGTGGTCCTACGAGCAGTACTTC. The V call is TRBV2, the J call TRBJ2-7, with 7 bases that match TRBD1. The CDR3 extends over 14 amino acids. After removal of 8 bases from V and 1 base from J, the junction contained 8 bases not matched to a gene. CDR1 is SNHLY, CDR2 FYNNEI, per germline.

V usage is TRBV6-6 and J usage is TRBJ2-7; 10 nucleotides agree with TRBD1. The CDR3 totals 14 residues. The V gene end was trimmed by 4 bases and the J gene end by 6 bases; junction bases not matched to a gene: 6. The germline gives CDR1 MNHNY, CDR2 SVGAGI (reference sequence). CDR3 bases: TGTGCCAGCAGTTCAACCGGGACAGGGGTCGAGCAGTACTTC. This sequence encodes CASSSTGTGVEQYF.

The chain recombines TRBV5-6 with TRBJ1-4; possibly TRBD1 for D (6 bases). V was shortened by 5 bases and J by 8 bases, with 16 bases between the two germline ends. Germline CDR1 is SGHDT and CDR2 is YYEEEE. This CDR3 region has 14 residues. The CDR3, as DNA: TGTGCCAGCAGTGAGGGGGGGCGGGAAGAAAAACTGTTTTTT. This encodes CASSEGGREEKLFF.

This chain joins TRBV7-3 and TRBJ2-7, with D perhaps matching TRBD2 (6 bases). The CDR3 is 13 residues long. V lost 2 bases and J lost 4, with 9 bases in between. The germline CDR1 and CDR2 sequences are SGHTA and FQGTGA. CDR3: CASSLAGQYEQYF. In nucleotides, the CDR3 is TGTGCCAGCAGCTTAGCGGGGCAGTACGAGCAGTACTTC. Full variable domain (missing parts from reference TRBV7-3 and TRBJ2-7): GAGVSQTPSNKVTEKGKYVELRCDPISGHTALYWYRQSLGQGPEFLIYFQGTGAADDSGLPNDRFFAVRPEGSVSTLKIQRTERGDSAVYLCASSLAGQYEQYFGPGTRLTVT.

CDR3 sequence: CASSQVIWTSGTVRSELFF. The CDR3 DNA reads as TGCGCCAGCAGCCAAGTAATCTGGACTAGCGGTACTGTAAGGTCGGAGCTGTTTTTT. The chain couples TRBV4-1 to TRBJ2-2; 10 bases are a match to TRBD2. Germline V gene lookup returns CDR1 MGHRA and CDR2 YSYEKL. Losses at the gene ends were 1 base for V and 10 bases for J; bases not matched to a gene: 18. This CDR3 contains 19 residues.

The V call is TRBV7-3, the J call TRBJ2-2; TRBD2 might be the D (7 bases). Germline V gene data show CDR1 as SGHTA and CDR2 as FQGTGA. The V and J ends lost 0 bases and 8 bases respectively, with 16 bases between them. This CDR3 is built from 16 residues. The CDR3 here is CASSLTRGAYGGELFF. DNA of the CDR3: TGTGCCAGCAGCTTAACTCGGGGGGCCTATGGTGGGGAGCTGTTTTTT. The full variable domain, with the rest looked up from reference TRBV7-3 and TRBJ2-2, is GAGVSQTPSNKVTEKGKYVELRCDPISGHTALYWYRQSLGQGPEFLIYFQGTGAADDSGLPNDRFFAVRPEGSVSTLKIQRTERGDSAVYLCASSLTRGAYGGELFFGEGSRLTVL.

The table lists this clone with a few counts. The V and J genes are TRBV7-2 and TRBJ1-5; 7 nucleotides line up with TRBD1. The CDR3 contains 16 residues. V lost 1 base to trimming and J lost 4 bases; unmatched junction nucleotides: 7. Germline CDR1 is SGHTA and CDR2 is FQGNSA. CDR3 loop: CASSLGGTAGNQPQHF. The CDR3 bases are TGTGCCAGCAGCTTAGGGGGGACAGCCGGGAATCAGCCCCAGCATTTT. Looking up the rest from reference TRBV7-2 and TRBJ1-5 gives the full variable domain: GAGVSQSPSNKVTEKGKDVELRCDPISGHTALYWYRQSLGQGLEFLIYFQGNSAPDKSGLPSDRFSAERTGGSVSTLTIQRTQQEDSAVYLCASSLGGTAGNQPQHFGDGTRLSIL.

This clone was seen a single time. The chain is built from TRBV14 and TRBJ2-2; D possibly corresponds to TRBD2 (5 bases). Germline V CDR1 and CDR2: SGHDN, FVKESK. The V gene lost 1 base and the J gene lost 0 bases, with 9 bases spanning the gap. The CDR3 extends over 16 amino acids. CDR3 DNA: TGTGCCAGCAGCCAAGTAGAGAGGGCGAACACCGGGGAGCTGTTTTTT. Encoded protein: CASSQVERANTGELFF.

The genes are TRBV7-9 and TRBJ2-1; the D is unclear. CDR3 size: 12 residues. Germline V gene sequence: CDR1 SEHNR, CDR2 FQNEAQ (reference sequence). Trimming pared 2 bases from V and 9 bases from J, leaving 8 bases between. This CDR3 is CASSLSGLEQFF. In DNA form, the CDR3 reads TGTGCCAGCAGCTTAAGTGGGCTTGAGCAGTTCTTC.

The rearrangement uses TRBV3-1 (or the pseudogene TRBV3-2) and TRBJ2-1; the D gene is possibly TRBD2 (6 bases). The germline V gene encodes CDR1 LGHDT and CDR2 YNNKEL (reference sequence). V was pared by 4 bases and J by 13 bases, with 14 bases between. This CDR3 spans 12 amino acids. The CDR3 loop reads CASSLRDFKQFF. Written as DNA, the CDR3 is TGTGCCAGCAGCCTCCGGGACTTTAAACAGTTCTTC.

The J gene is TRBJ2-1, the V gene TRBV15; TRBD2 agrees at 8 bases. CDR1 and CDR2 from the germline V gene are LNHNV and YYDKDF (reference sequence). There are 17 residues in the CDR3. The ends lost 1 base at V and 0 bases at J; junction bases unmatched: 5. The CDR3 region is CATSRALAESSYNEQFF. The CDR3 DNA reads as TGTGCCACCAGCAGAGCACTAGCGGAAAGCTCCTACAATGAGCAGTTCTTC.

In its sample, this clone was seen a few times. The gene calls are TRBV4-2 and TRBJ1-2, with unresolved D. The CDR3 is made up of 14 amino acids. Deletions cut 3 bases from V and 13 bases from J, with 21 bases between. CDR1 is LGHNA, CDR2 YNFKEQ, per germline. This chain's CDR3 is CASSQLDNGISPTF. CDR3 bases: TGTGCCAGCAGCCAGCTCGATAACGGCATCTCCCCCACCTTC.

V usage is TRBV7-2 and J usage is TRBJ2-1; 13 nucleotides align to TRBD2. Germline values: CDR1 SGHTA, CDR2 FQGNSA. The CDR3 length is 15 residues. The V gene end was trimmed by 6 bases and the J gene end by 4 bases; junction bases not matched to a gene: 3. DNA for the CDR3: TGTGCCAGCAGGAAGGGACTAGCGGGGTACAATGAGCAGTTCTTC. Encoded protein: CASRKGLAGYNEQFF. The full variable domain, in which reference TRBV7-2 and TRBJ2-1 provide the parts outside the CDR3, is GAGVSQSPSNKVTEKGKDVELRCDPISGHTALYWYRQSLGQGLEFLIYFQGNSAPDKSGLPSDRFSAERTGGSVSTLTIQRTQQEDSAVYLCASRKGLAGYNEQFFGPGTRLTVL.

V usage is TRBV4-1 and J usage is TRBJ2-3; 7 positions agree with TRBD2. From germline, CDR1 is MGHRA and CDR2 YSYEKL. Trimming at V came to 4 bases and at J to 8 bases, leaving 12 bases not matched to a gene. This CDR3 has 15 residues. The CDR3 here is CASSLTSGAPITQYF. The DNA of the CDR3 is TGCGCCAGCAGCCTCACAAGCGGGGCCCCCATTACGCAGTATTTT.

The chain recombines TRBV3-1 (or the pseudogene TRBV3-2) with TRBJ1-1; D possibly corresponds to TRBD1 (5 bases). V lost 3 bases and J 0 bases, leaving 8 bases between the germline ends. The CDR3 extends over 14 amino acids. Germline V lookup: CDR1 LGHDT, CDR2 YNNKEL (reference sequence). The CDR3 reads CASSQGGVNTEAFF. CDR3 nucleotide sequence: TGTGCCAGCAGCCAGGGGGGAGTGAACACTGAAGCTTTCTTT.